A selection of T cell receptor beta chains follows, all from one sample in a study of blood T cell repertoires in COVID-19. Repertoires were generated with immunoSEQ multiplex PCR, while TCRdb's copy carries only in-frame clones and drops some. Found here are 540,000 or so clones, 85% to 90% of them singletons; the top ten hold less than 9%. The sequencing input was peripheral blood. These receptors all come from a woman between 50 and 59 years old with COVID-19, enrolled during active disease. Each CDR3 is given with its conserved first and last residue. The order of the fields is CDR3 protein, CDR3 DNA, V gene, J gene, clone size, D gene. A D gene is named only where the DNA matches it firmly. Some rows have no size entry. The others give once, few or many, or a class for an expanded clone.

CDR3 protein: CASSYESGSSPLHF; CDR3 DNA: TGTGCCAGCAGTTACGAGTCGGGGTCTTCACCCCTCCACTTT; V gene: TRBV6-6; J gene: TRBJ1-6; clone size: .; D gene: .
CDR3 protein: CASSLSGTGFATF; CDR3 DNA: TGTGCCAGCAGTTTATCCGGGACAGGGTTTGCCACCTTC; V gene: TRBV27; J gene: TRBJ1-2; clone size: .; D gene: TRBD1
CDR3 protein: CASSPEGPGGYIQYF; CDR3 DNA: TGCGCCAGCAGCCCGGAGGGGCCGGGCGGGTACATTCAGTACTTC; V gene: TRBV5-1; J gene: TRBJ2-4; clone size: .; D gene: .
CDR3 protein: CASSTYRGDEQYF; CDR3 DNA: TGTGCCAGCAGTACCTACAGGGGAGACGAGCAGTACTTC; V gene: TRBV2; J gene: TRBJ2-7; clone size: .; D gene: TRBD1
CDR3 protein: CASRGGPYTEAFF; CDR3 DNA: TGCGCCAGCAGGGGAGGGCCCTACACTGAAGCTTTCTTT; V gene: TRBV5-1; J gene: TRBJ1-1; clone size: .; D gene: .
CDR3 protein: CASSIGILAYEQYF; CDR3 DNA: TGTGCCAGTAGTATCGGGATCCTAGCCTACGAGCAGTACTTC; V gene: TRBV19; J gene: TRBJ2-7; clone size: .; D gene: .
CDR3 protein: CASILAGYTDTQYF; CDR3 DNA: TGTGCCAGCATTCTAGCGGGGTACACAGATACGCAGTATTTT; V gene: TRBV2; J gene: TRBJ2-3; clone size: .; D gene: TRBD2
CDR3 protein: CARLQGIARNSPLHF; CDR3 DNA: TGTGCCAGGTTACAGGGAATTGCCCGAAATTCACCCCTCCACTTT; V gene: TRBV19; J gene: TRBJ1-6; clone size: .; D gene: .
CDR3 protein: CASKTNQGAGDTEAFF; CDR3 DNA: TGCGCCAGCAAGACAAACCAGGGGGCTGGGGACACTGAAGCTTTCTTT; V gene: TRBV10-2; J gene: TRBJ1-1; clone size: .; D gene: TRBD1
CDR3 protein: CASGKGRDTEAFF; CDR3 DNA: TGTGCCAGCGGGAAAGGGAGGGACACTGAAGCTTTCTTT; V gene: TRBV2; J gene: TRBJ1-1; clone size: .; D gene: .
CDR3 protein: CASSPRSGTGYYEQYF; CDR3 DNA: TGTGCCAGCTCCCCGCGGTCCGGGACAGGATACTACGAGCAGTACTTC; V gene: TRBV18; J gene: TRBJ2-7; clone size: .; D gene: TRBD1
CDR3 protein: CASKGQGARGYTF; CDR3 DNA: TGTGCCAGTAAGGGACAGGGGGCGCGAGGCTACACCTTC; V gene: TRBV19; J gene: TRBJ1-2; clone size: .; D gene: TRBD1
CDR3 protein: CASSLGTGGTPLHF; CDR3 DNA: TGTGCCAGCTCACTTGGGACAGGAGGAACACCCCTCCACTTT; V gene: TRBV18; J gene: TRBJ1-6; clone size: .; D gene: TRBD1
CDR3 protein: CASSQGPYQPQHF; CDR3 DNA: TGTGCCAGTAGCCAGGGGCCTTATCAGCCCCAGCATTTT; V gene: TRBV19; J gene: TRBJ1-5; clone size: .; D gene: .
CDR3 protein: CASSLAAGVAYNEQFF; CDR3 DNA: TGCGCCAGCAGCTTGGCCGCGGGGGTCGCCTACAATGAGCAGTTCTTC; V gene: TRBV5-1; J gene: TRBJ2-1; clone size: .; D gene: TRBD2
CDR3 protein: CASSSSGTGEGYTF; CDR3 DNA: TGCGCCAGCAGCTCGTCCGGGACAGGGGAAGGCTACACCTTC; V gene: TRBV5-1; J gene: TRBJ1-2; clone size: .; D gene: TRBD1
CDR3 protein: CSAGFSSYNEQFF; CDR3 DNA: TGCAGCGCCGGGTTTAGCTCCTACAATGAGCAGTTCTTC; V gene: TRBV29-1; J gene: TRBJ2-1; clone size: .; D gene: .
CDR3 protein: CASSQRTSGVYEQYF; CDR3 DNA: TGCGCCAGCAGCCAGAGGACTAGCGGGGTCTACGAGCAGTACTTC; V gene: TRBV4-1; J gene: TRBJ2-7; clone size: .; D gene: TRBD2
CDR3 protein: CASSMGTGDNSPLHF; CDR3 DNA: TGCGCCAGCAGCATGGGGACAGGGGATAATTCACCCCTCCACTTT; V gene: TRBV5-1; J gene: TRBJ1-6; clone size: .; D gene: TRBD1
CDR3 protein: CASSQGRWEYEQYF; CDR3 DNA: TGCGCCAGCAGCCAAGGGAGATGGGAGTACGAGCAGTACTTC; V gene: TRBV4-1; J gene: TRBJ2-7; clone size: .; D gene: .
CDR3 protein: CASSLGSPSSGNTIYF; CDR3 DNA: TGCGCCAGCAGCCTAGGCAGCCCCAGCTCTGGAAACACCATATATTTT; V gene: TRBV5-1; J gene: TRBJ1-3; clone size: .; D gene: .
CDR3 protein: CASSSRRTGDTEAFF; CDR3 DNA: TGTGCCAGCAGCTCACGTCGGACGGGGGACACTGAAGCTTTCTTT; V gene: TRBV5-4; J gene: TRBJ1-1; clone size: .; D gene: .
CDR3 protein: CASSPGQGYEQYF; CDR3 DNA: TGTGCCAGCAGTCCCGGACAGGGGTACGAGCAGTACTTC; V gene: TRBV12-3/TRBV12-4; J gene: TRBJ2-7; clone size: .; D gene: TRBD1
CDR3 protein: CATSRDQTGNTEAFF; CDR3 DNA: TGTGCCACCAGCAGAGACCAAACGGGGAACACTGAAGCTTTCTTT; V gene: TRBV15; J gene: TRBJ1-1; clone size: .; D gene: .
CDR3 protein: CAWSGEVGTDTQYF; CDR3 DNA: TGTGCCTGGAGTGGAGAAGTGGGCACAGATACGCAGTATTTT; V gene: TRBV30; J gene: TRBJ2-3; clone size: .; D gene: .
CDR3 protein: CASSLGGVFYEQYF; CDR3 DNA: TGTGCCAGCAGCTTAGGCGGAGTCTTCTACGAGCAGTACTTC; V gene: TRBV11-2; J gene: TRBJ2-7; clone size: .; D gene: .
CDR3 protein: CASGPGLGVTGELFF; CDR3 DNA: TGTGCCAGCGGCCCGGGACTAGGGGTTACCGGGGAGCTGTTTTTT; V gene: TRBV19; J gene: TRBJ2-2; clone size: few; D gene: TRBD2
CDR3 protein: CASSQGGPNQPQHF; CDR3 DNA: TGCGCCAGCAGCCAAGGGGGCCCTAATCAGCCCCAGCATTTT; V gene: TRBV4-1; J gene: TRBJ1-5; clone size: .; D gene: .
CDR3 protein: CAIQPSLGGPQFF; CDR3 DNA: TGTGCCATCCAACCGTCCTTAGGTGGGCCTCAGTTCTTC; V gene: TRBV10-3; J gene: TRBJ2-1; clone size: once; D gene: .
CDR3 protein: CASSNRFTTNEKLFF; CDR3 DNA: TGTGCCAGCAGCAACAGGTTTACAACTAATGAAAAACTGTTTTTT; V gene: TRBV21-1; J gene: TRBJ1-4; clone size: .; D gene: .
CDR3 protein: CASSLEGPGGEQFF; CDR3 DNA: TGTGCCAGCAGCTTGGAGGGGCCGGGCGGTGAGCAGTTCTTC; V gene: TRBV11-3; J gene: TRBJ2-1; clone size: once; D gene: .
CDR3 protein: CASSTDQSRAYGYTF; CDR3 DNA: TGCGCCAGCAGCACCGACCAAAGCAGGGCATATGGCTACACCTTC; V gene: TRBV5-1; J gene: TRBJ1-2; clone size: .; D gene: .
CDR3 protein: CASRPGTSGGAISYEQYF; CDR3 DNA: TGTGCCAGCAGGCCCGGGACTAGCGGGGGAGCCATATCCTACGAGCAGTACTTC; V gene: TRBV2; J gene: TRBJ2-7; clone size: .; D gene: TRBD2
CDR3 protein: CASTSPGGRGNTEAFF; CDR3 DNA: TGTGCCAGCACCTCGCCAGGGGGGCGCGGAAACACTGAAGCTTTCTTT; V gene: TRBV28; J gene: TRBJ1-1; clone size: .; D gene: TRBD1
CDR3 protein: CASSVSRQGGEKLFF; CDR3 DNA: TGTGCCAGTAGTGTAAGTCGACAGGGCGGGGAAAAACTGTTTTTT; V gene: TRBV19; J gene: TRBJ1-4; clone size: .; D gene: TRBD1
CDR3 protein: CASTWVGGSATNEKLFF; CDR3 DNA: TGTGCCAGCACCTGGGTTGGTGGCAGCGCAACTAATGAAAAACTGTTTTTT; V gene: TRBV7-9; J gene: TRBJ1-4; clone size: once; D gene: .
CDR3 protein: CASSLPGQPTGELFF; CDR3 DNA: TGTGCCAGCAGCCTCCCGGGACAACCTACCGGGGAGCTGTTTTTT; V gene: TRBV11-2; J gene: TRBJ2-2; clone size: .; D gene: .
CDR3 protein: CSASLNEQFF; CDR3 DNA: TGCAGTGCTAGTCTGAATGAGCAGTTCTTC; V gene: TRBV20-1; J gene: TRBJ2-1; clone size: .; D gene: .
CDR3 protein: CASSQGGSGWDTQYF; CDR3 DNA: TGTGCCAGCAGCCAAGGGGGTAGCGGGTGGGATACGCAGTATTTT; V gene: TRBV3-1/TRBV3-2; J gene: TRBJ2-3; clone size: .; D gene: TRBD2
CDR3 protein: CASRDGGEETQYF; CDR3 DNA: TGTGCCAGCAGGGACGGGGGGGAAGAGACCCAGTACTTC; V gene: TRBV2; J gene: TRBJ2-5; clone size: .; D gene: TRBD2
CDR3 protein: CASSPRALSTSGRYEQYF; CDR3 DNA: TGTGCCAGCTCACCACGAGCGCTCTCGACTAGCGGGCGCTACGAGCAGTACTTC; V gene: TRBV18; J gene: TRBJ2-7; clone size: few; D gene: TRBD2
CDR3 protein: CASSELGTRAGGEAFF; CDR3 DNA: TGTGCCAGCAGTGAGTTAGGTACCAGGGCGGGGGGTGAAGCTTTCTTT; V gene: TRBV2; J gene: TRBJ1-1; clone size: .; D gene: .
CDR3 protein: CASSSDRGWGTDTQYF; CDR3 DNA: TGTGCCAGCAGTTCGGACAGGGGATGGGGCACAGATACGCAGTATTTT; V gene: TRBV6-5; J gene: TRBJ2-3; clone size: .; D gene: TRBD1
CDR3 protein: CASKGSGGTGELFF; CDR3 DNA: TGCGCCAGCAAGGGTTCGGGGGGCACCGGGGAGCTGTTTTTT; V gene: TRBV5-1; J gene: TRBJ2-2; clone size: .; D gene: TRBD2
CDR3 protein: CASSPGQGAWETQYF; CDR3 DNA: TGCGCCAGCAGCCCGGGACAGGGGGCTTGGGAGACCCAGTACTTC; V gene: TRBV5-1; J gene: TRBJ2-5; clone size: .; D gene: TRBD1
CDR3 protein: CASSLVFTQETQYF; CDR3 DNA: TGCGCCAGCAGCTTGGTATTTACACAAGAGACCCAGTACTTC; V gene: TRBV5-1; J gene: TRBJ2-5; clone size: .; D gene: .